This is a list of T cell receptor beta chains from one sample in a study of blood T cell repertoires in COVID-19. Sequencing used immunoSEQ multiplex PCR; TCRdb keeps in-frame clones, though not all of them. The sample lists about 120,000 clones; 86% were seen once. Sequencing was performed on peripheral blood. These receptors all stem from a man aged 40-55 years with acute or convalescent COVID-19. The CDR3 runs from the conserved cysteine through the conserved F or W. The D gene is left open where the match is weak. Where a row states a size, it is once, few, many or the class of an expanded clone; other rows omit it.

j_gene: TRBJ1-1; abundance: NA; d_gene: TRBD1; len: 14; v_gene: TRBV7-9; CDR3nt: TGTGCCAGCAGCGACAGGGGGCGAGAGACTGAAGCTTTCTTT; CDR3aa: CASSDRGRETEAFF
j_gene: TRBJ2-7; abundance: NA; d_gene: TRBD1; len: 16; v_gene: TRBV6-5; CDR3nt: TGTGCCAGCAGTTACGCAACACAGGGGGCTAACTACGAGCAGTACTTC; CDR3aa: CASSYATQGANYEQYF
j_gene: TRBJ2-1; abundance: NA; d_gene: NA; len: 16; v_gene: TRBV4-1; CDR3nt: TGCGCCAGCAGCCAAGATGGGGGGACAGCGGGGGATGAGCAGTTCTTC; CDR3aa: CASSQDGGTAGDEQFF
j_gene: TRBJ1-1; abundance: NA; d_gene: NA; len: 15; v_gene: TRBV19; CDR3nt: TGTGCCAGTACCCTCTCTCACCAGGGTAACACTGAAGCTTTCTTT; CDR3aa: CASTLSHQGNTEAFF
j_gene: TRBJ1-2; abundance: NA; d_gene: TRBD1; len: 13; v_gene: TRBV6-5; CDR3nt: TGTGCCAGCAGATTAAGGACAGGGGATGGCTACACCTTC; CDR3aa: CASRLRTGDGYTF
j_gene: TRBJ1-1; abundance: NA; d_gene: NA; len: 13; v_gene: TRBV29-1; CDR3nt: TGCAGCGCCCAACAGGGAAGAGACACTGAAGCTTTCTTT; CDR3aa: CSAQQGRDTEAFF
j_gene: TRBJ1-2; abundance: NA; d_gene: NA; len: 13; v_gene: TRBV11-2; CDR3nt: TGTGCCAGCAGCCGGACAGAGAACTATGGCTACACCTTC; CDR3aa: CASSRTENYGYTF
j_gene: TRBJ2-7; abundance: NA; d_gene: TRBD1; len: 15; v_gene: TRBV5-6; CDR3nt: TGTGCCAGCAGCTCCCCGGGACAGGGGATCTACGAGCAGTACTTC; CDR3aa: CASSSPGQGIYEQYF
j_gene: TRBJ2-2; abundance: few; d_gene: TRBD2; len: 17; v_gene: TRBV4-3; CDR3nt: TGCGCCAGCAGCCAAGATCTGTTAGCGGGGTCCACCGGGGAGCTGTTTTTT; CDR3aa: CASSQDLLAGSTGELFF
j_gene: TRBJ2-7; abundance: NA; d_gene: NA; len: 16; v_gene: TRBV5-8; CDR3nt: TGTGCCAGCAGCTTCTTAGGCTCAGGGGGGTCCTACGAGCAGTACTTC; CDR3aa: CASSFLGSGGSYEQYF
j_gene: TRBJ2-4; abundance: NA; d_gene: TRBD1; len: 14; v_gene: TRBV2; CDR3nt: TGTGCCAGCAATACCGGGACAGGGTTCAGCATTCAGTACTTC; CDR3aa: CASNTGTGFSIQYF
j_gene: TRBJ1-3; abundance: NA; d_gene: NA; len: 15; v_gene: TRBV7-2; CDR3nt: TGTGCCAGCAGCTTAGCCCCGACGGGTGGAAACACCATATATTTT; CDR3aa: CASSLAPTGGNTIYF
j_gene: TRBJ1-5; abundance: NA; d_gene: TRBD1; len: 14; v_gene: TRBV6-5; CDR3nt: TGTGCCAGCAGAACGGACAGGGAAGATCAGCCCCAGCATTTT; CDR3aa: CASRTDREDQPQHF
j_gene: TRBJ2-3; abundance: NA; d_gene: TRBD2; len: 16; v_gene: TRBV3-1/TRBV3-2; CDR3nt: TGTGCCAGCAGCGCTGTAGCGGGGGGGCTGACAGATACGCAGTATTTT; CDR3aa: CASSAVAGGLTDTQYF
j_gene: TRBJ2-1; abundance: NA; d_gene: TRBD2; len: 14; v_gene: TRBV5-1; CDR3nt: TGCGCCAGCAGCCTCTCCTGGACTAGCGGATCTTCGTTCTTC; CDR3aa: CASSLSWTSGSSFF
j_gene: TRBJ2-5; abundance: NA; d_gene: TRBD2; len: 13; v_gene: TRBV6-5; CDR3nt: TGTGCCAGCAGAGTAGCGGGACAAGAGACCCAGTACTTC; CDR3aa: CASRVAGQETQYF
j_gene: TRBJ2-7; abundance: NA; d_gene: TRBD2; len: 14; v_gene: TRBV5-8; CDR3nt: TGTGCCAGCAGCTTCTTGGGACTAAGCCACGAGCAGTACTTC; CDR3aa: CASSFLGLSHEQYF
j_gene: TRBJ1-5; abundance: NA; d_gene: TRBD1; len: 16; v_gene: TRBV3-1/TRBV3-2; CDR3nt: TGTGCCAGCAGCCAAGATCATTCAGGGGGCGGTCAGCCCCAGCATTTT; CDR3aa: CASSQDHSGGGQPQHF
j_gene: TRBJ2-1; abundance: NA; d_gene: TRBD2; len: 13; v_gene: TRBV3-1/TRBV3-2; CDR3nt: TGTGCCAGCAGCCAGACCCTAGCGGGCGAACAGTTCTTC; CDR3aa: CASSQTLAGEQFF
j_gene: TRBJ1-2; abundance: NA; d_gene: NA; len: 14; v_gene: TRBV30; CDR3nt: TGTGCCTGGAGTCGGGAGCAAGCTAACTATGGCTACACCTTC; CDR3aa: CAWSREQANYGYTF
j_gene: TRBJ1-6; abundance: NA; d_gene: NA; len: 15; v_gene: TRBV11-3; CDR3nt: TGTGCCAGCAGCTTAGTTACAGGGCTGAACTCACCCCTCCACTTT; CDR3aa: CASSLVTGLNSPLHF
j_gene: TRBJ2-3; abundance: NA; d_gene: NA; len: 15; v_gene: TRBV3-1/TRBV3-2; CDR3nt: TGTGCCAGCAGCCAGAGGTCGTCTAGCGCGGATACGCAGTATTTT; CDR3aa: CASSQRSSSADTQYF
j_gene: TRBJ2-3; abundance: NA; d_gene: NA; len: 15; v_gene: TRBV19; CDR3nt: TGTGCCAGTAGTTTGCGGTCCTCAAGCACAGATACGCAGTATTTT; CDR3aa: CASSLRSSSTDTQYF
j_gene: TRBJ1-5; abundance: NA; d_gene: TRBD1; len: 14; v_gene: TRBV29-1; CDR3nt: TGCAGCGCCTCGGACAGGGGAGACAATCAGCCCCAGCATTTT; CDR3aa: CSASDRGDNQPQHF
j_gene: TRBJ2-1; abundance: NA; d_gene: NA; len: 12; v_gene: TRBV6-4; CDR3nt: TGTGCCAGCAGTGACCGGCCGGGTGAGCAGTTCTTC; CDR3aa: CASSDRPGEQFF
j_gene: TRBJ2-3; abundance: NA; d_gene: TRBD1; len: 16; v_gene: TRBV7-2; CDR3nt: TGTGCCAGCAGCACGGGACAGGGGGCCGGCACAGATACGCAGTATTTT; CDR3aa: CASSTGQGAGTDTQYF
j_gene: TRBJ1-1; abundance: NA; d_gene: NA; len: 13; v_gene: TRBV19; CDR3nt: TGTGCCAGTAGTATTTACAGGGACACTGAAGCTTTCTTT; CDR3aa: CASSIYRDTEAFF
j_gene: TRBJ2-2; abundance: NA; d_gene: NA; len: 13; v_gene: TRBV30; CDR3nt: TGTGCCTGGTCCGCAGACAACCCGGGGGAGCTGTTTTTT; CDR3aa: CAWSADNPGELFF
j_gene: TRBJ2-2; abundance: NA; d_gene: NA; len: 14; v_gene: TRBV15; CDR3nt: TGTGCCACCAGCAGAACCTATAACACCGGGGAGCTGTTTTTT; CDR3aa: CATSRTYNTGELFF
j_gene: TRBJ1-2; abundance: NA; d_gene: NA; len: 13; v_gene: TRBV5-1; CDR3nt: TGCGCCAGCAGAGGGATTCGGAGGAATGGCTACACCTTC; CDR3aa: CASRGIRRNGYTF
j_gene: TRBJ2-7; abundance: NA; d_gene: TRBD2; len: 17; v_gene: TRBV30; CDR3nt: TGTGCCTGGAGTTACCCAACTAGCGTTGGACCCTCCTACGAGCAGTACTTC; CDR3aa: CAWSYPTSVGPSYEQYF
j_gene: TRBJ1-3; abundance: NA; d_gene: NA; len: 13; v_gene: TRBV12-3/TRBV12-4; CDR3nt: TGTGCCAGCAGTTTCGGAGGGGGAAACACCATATATTTT; CDR3aa: CASSFGGGNTIYF
j_gene: TRBJ2-7; abundance: NA; d_gene: TRBD2; len: 17; v_gene: TRBV2; CDR3nt: TGTGCCAGCAGTGAGAGGCTAGCGGGAGGGCCGTACTACGAGCAGTACTTC; CDR3aa: CASSERLAGGPYYEQYF
j_gene: TRBJ1-2; abundance: NA; d_gene: NA; len: 16; v_gene: TRBV5-4; CDR3nt: TGTGCCAGCAGCAAGCCCTCCGGGACTGAGAACTATGGCTACACCTTC; CDR3aa: CASSKPSGTENYGYTF
j_gene: TRBJ1-3; abundance: NA; d_gene: NA; len: 14; v_gene: TRBV5-1; CDR3nt: TGCGCCAGCAGCTTGGACGGGTCCGGAAACACCATATATTTT; CDR3aa: CASSLDGSGNTIYF
j_gene: TRBJ2-5; abundance: NA; d_gene: NA; len: 16; v_gene: TRBV4-1; CDR3nt: TGCGCCAGCAGCCGCCATTGGGTGGGCTCCTGGGAGACCCAGTACTTC; CDR3aa: CASSRHWVGSWETQYF
j_gene: TRBJ2-5; abundance: NA; d_gene: TRBD2; len: 18; v_gene: TRBV11-2; CDR3nt: TGTGCCAGCAGCGCCCGGGCTAGCGGGGATAAACGCCAAGAGACCCAGTACTTC; CDR3aa: CASSARASGDKRQETQYF
j_gene: TRBJ1-2; abundance: NA; d_gene: NA; len: 11; v_gene: TRBV10-3; CDR3nt: TGTGCCATCCGGGGGGCCCATGGCTACACCTTC; CDR3aa: CAIRGAHGYTF
j_gene: TRBJ2-1; abundance: NA; d_gene: NA; len: 15; v_gene: TRBV24-1; CDR3nt: TGTGCCACCAGGGATAGCGGAAATATATACAATGAGCAGTTCTTC; CDR3aa: CATRDSGNIYNEQFF
j_gene: TRBJ1-2; abundance: NA; d_gene: NA; len: 13; v_gene: TRBV2; CDR3nt: TGTGCCAGCAGAGAGACCAGGGGTGGCGGCTACACCTTC; CDR3aa: CASRETRGGGYTF